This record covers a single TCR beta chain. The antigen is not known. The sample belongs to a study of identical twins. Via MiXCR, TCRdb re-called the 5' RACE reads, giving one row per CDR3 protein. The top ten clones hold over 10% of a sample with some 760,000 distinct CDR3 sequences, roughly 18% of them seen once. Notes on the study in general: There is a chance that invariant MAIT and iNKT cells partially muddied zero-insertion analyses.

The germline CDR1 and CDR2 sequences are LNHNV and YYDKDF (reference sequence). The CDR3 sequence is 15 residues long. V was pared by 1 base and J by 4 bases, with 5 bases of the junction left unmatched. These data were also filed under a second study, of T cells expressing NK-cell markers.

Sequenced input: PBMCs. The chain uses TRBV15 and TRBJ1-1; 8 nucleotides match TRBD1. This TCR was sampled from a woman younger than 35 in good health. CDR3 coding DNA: TGTGCCACCAGCAGAGGCGGACAGGGAGGCACTGAAGCTTTCTTT. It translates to CATSRGGQGGTEAFF.